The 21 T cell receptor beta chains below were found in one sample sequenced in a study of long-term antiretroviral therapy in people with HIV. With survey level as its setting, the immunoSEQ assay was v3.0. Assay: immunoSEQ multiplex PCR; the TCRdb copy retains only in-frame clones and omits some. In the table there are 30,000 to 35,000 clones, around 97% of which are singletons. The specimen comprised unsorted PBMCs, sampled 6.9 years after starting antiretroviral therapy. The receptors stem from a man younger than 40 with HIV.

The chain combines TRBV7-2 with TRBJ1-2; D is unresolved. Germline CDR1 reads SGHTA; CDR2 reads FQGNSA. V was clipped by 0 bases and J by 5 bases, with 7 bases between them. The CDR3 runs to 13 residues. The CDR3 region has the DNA TGTGCCAGCAGCTTAGCGAGACAATATGGCTACACCTTC. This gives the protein CASSLARQYGYTF.

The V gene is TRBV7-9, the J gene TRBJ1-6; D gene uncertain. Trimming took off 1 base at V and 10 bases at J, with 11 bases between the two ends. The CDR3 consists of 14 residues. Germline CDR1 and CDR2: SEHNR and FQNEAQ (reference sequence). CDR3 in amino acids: CASSLVGSQSPLHF. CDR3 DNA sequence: TGTGCCAGCAGCTTAGTGGGGTCACAGTCACCCCTCCACTTT.

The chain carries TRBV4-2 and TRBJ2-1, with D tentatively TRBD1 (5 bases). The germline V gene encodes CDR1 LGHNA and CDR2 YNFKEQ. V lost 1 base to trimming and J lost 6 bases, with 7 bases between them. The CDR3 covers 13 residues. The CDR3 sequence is CASSQGGSNEQFF. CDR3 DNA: TGTGCCAGCAGCCAAGGGGGCTCCAATGAGCAGTTCTTC.

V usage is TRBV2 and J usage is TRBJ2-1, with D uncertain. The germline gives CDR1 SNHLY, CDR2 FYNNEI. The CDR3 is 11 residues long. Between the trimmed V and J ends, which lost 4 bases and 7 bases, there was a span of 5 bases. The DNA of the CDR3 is TGTGCCAGCAGTGTTAGGAATGAGCAGTTCTTC. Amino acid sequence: CASSVRNEQFF. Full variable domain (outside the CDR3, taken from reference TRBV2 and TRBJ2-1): EPEVTQTPSHQVTQMGQEVILRCVPISNHLYFYWYRQILGQKVEFLVSFYNNEISEKSEIFDDQFSVERPDGSNFTLKIRSTKLEDSAMYFCASSVRNEQFFGPGTRLTVL.

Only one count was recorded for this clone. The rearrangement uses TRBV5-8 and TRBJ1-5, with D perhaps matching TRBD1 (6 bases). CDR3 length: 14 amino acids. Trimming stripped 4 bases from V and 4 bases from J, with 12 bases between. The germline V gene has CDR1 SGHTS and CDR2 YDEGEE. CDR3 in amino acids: CASSEYRANQPQHF. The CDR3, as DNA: TGTGCCAGCAGCGAATACAGGGCTAATCAGCCCCAGCATTTT.

The CDR3 protein is CASSNRGLVSTGELFF. The CDR3, as DNA: TGTGCCAGCAGCAACAGGGGGCTGGTCTCGACCGGGGAGCTGTTTTTT. The chain links TRBV7-8 to TRBJ2-2; 9 bases are shared with TRBD1. The CDR3 is 16 amino acids. The ends lost 5 bases at V and 5 bases at J; junction bases unmatched: 9. The germline gives CDR1 SGHVS, CDR2 FQNEAQ.

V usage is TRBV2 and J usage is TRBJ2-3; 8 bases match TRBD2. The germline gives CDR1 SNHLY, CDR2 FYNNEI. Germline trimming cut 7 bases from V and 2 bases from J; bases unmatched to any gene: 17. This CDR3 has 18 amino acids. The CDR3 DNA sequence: TGTGCCAGCACACTACCGGGAGGGAGCGGGGGATTCACAGATACGCAGTATTTT. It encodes CASTLPGGSGGFTDTQYF.

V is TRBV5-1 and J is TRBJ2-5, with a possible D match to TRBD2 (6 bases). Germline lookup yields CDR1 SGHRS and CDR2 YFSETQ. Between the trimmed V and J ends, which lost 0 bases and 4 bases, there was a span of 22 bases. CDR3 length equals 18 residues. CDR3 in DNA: TGCGCCAGCAGCTTGGCCGAGGATCAGGTTCCAGCGGGAGAGACCCAGTACTTC. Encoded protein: CASSLAEDQVPAGETQYF.

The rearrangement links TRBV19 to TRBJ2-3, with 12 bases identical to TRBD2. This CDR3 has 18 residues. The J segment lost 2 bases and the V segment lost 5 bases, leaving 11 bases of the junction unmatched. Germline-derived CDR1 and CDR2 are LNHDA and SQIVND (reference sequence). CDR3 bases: TGTGCCAGTAGTCCGATGGGCCCTAGCGGGGGGGTCACAGATACGCAGTATTTT. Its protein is CASSPMGPSGGVTDTQYF.

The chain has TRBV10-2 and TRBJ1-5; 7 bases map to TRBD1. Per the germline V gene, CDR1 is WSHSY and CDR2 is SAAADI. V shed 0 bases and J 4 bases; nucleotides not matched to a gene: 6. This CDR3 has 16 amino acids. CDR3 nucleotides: TGCGCCAGCAGTGAGTCGACGGACAGGACTAATCAGCCCCAGCATTTT. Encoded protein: CASSESTDRTNQPQHF.

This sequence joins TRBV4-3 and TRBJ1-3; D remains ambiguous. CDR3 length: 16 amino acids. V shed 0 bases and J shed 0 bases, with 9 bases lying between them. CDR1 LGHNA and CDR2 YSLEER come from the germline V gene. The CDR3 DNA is TGCGCCAGCAGCCAAGATTGGCATTTCTCTGGAAACACCATATATTTT. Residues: CASSQDWHFSGNTIYF.

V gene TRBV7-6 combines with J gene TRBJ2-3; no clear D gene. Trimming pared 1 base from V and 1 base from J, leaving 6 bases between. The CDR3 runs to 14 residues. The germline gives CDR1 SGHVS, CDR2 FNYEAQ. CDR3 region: CASSLGSGTDTQYF. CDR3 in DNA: TGTGCCAGCAGCTTAGGGTCTGGCACAGATACGCAGTATTTT. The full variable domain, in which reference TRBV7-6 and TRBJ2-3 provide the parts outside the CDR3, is GAGVSQSPRYKVTKRGQDVALRCDPISGHVSLYWYRQALGQGPEFLTYFNYEAQQDKSGLPNDRFSAERPEGSISTLTIQRTEQRDSAMYRCASSLGSGTDTQYFGPGTRLTVL.

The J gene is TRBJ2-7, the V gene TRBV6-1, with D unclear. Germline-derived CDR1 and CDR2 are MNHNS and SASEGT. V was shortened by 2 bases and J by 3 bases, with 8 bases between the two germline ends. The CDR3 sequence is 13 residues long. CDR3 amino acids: CASSENPRYEQYF. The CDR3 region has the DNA TGTGCCAGCAGTGAAAACCCGCGCTACGAGCAGTACTTC.

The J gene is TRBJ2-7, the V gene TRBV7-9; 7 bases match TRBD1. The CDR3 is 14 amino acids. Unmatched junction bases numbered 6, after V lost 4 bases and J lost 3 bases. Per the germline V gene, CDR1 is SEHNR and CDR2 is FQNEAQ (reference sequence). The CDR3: CASSYWDSHYEQYF. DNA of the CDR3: TGTGCCAGCAGCTACTGGGACAGCCACTACGAGCAGTACTTC.

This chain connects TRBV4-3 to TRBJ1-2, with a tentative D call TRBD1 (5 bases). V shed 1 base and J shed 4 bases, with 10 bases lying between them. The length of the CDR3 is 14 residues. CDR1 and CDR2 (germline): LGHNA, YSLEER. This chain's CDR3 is CASSQVDRPYGYTF. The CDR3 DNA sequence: TGCGCCAGCAGCCAAGTTGACAGACCCTATGGCTACACCTTC.

CDR3 DNA sequence: TGTGCCAGCAGTGAATTTAGTTCGCAAGAGACCCAGTACTTC. This codes for CASSEFSSQETQYF. The rearrangement joins TRBV2 to TRBJ2-5; no reliable D call. The V gene's germline CDR1 is SNHLY and CDR2 FYNNEI. The V and J ends lost 2 bases and 2 bases respectively, with 9 bases between them. This CDR3 has 14 amino acids.

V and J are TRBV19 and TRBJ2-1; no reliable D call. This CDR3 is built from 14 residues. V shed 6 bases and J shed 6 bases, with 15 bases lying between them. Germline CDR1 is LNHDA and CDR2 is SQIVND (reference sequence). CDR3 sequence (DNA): TGTGCCAGTAGGTTAGGGTATTTGAGCAATGAGCAGTTCTTC. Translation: CASRLGYLSNEQFF.

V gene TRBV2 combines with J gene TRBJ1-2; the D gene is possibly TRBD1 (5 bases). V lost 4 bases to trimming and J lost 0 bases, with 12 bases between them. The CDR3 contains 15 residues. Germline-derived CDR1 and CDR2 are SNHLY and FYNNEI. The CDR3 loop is CASSAGLSANYGYTF. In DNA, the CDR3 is TGTGCCAGCAGTGCAGGGTTGTCGGCTAACTATGGCTACACCTTC. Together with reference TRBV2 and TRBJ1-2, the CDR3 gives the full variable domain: EPEVTQTPSHQVTQMGQEVILRCVPISNHLYFYWYRQILGQKVEFLVSFYNNEISEKSEIFDDQFSVERPDGSNFTLKIRSTKLEDSAMYFCASSAGLSANYGYTFGSGTRLTVV.

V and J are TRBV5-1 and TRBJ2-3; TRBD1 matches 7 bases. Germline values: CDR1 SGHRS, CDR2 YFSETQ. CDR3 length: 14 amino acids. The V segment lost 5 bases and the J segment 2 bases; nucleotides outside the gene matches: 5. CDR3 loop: CASSWGQFTDTQYF. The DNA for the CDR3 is TGCGCCAGCAGTTGGGGACAGTTCACAGATACGCAGTATTTT. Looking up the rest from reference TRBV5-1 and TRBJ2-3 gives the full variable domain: KAGVTQTPRYLIKTRGQQVTLSCSPISGHRSVSWYQQTPGQGLQFLFEYFSETQRNKGNFPGRFSGRQFSNSRSEMNVSTLELGDSALYLCASSWGQFTDTQYFGPGTRLTVL.

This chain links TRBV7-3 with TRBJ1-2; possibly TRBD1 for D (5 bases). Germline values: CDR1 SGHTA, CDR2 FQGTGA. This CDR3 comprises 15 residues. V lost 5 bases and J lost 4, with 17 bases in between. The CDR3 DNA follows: TGTGCCAGCAGCGAAACTCCGGGACTGCTCTATGGCTACACCTTC. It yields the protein CASSETPGLLYGYTF.

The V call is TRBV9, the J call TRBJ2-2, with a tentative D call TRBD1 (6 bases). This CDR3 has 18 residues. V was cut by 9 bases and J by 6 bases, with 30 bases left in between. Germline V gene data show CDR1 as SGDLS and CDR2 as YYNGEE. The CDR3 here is CANRQARVENGQSGELFF. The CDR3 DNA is TGTGCCAACCGACAGGCGAGGGTCGAAAATGGACAATCCGGGGAGCTGTTTTTT. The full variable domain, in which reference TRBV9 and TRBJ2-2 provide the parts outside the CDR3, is DSGVTQTPKHLITATGQRVTLRCSPRSGDLSVYWYQQSLDQGLQFLIQYYNGEERAKGNILERFSAQQFPDLHSELNLSSLELGDSALYFCANRQARVENGQSGELFFGEGSRLTVL.